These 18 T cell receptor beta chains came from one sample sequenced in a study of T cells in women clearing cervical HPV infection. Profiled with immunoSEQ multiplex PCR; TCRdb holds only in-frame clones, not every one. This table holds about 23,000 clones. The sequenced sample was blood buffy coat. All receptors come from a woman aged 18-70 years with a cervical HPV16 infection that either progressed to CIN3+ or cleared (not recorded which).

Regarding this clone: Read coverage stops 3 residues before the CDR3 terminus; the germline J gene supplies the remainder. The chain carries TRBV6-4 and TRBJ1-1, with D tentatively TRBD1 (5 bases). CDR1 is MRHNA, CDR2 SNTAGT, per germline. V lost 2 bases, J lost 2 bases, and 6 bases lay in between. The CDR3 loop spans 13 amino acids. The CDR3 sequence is CASSDRTNTEAFF. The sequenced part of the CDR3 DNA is TGTGCCAGCAGTGACCGGACAAACACTGAA.

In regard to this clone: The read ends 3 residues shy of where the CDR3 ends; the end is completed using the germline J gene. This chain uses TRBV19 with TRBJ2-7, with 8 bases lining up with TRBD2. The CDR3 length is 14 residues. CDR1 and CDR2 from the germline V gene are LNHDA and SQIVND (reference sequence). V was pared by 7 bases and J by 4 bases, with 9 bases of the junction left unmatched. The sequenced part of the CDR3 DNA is TGTGCCAGTATGGACGTCAGCGGGGGATACGAG. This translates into CASMDVSGGYE. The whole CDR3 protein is CASMDVSGGYEQYF.

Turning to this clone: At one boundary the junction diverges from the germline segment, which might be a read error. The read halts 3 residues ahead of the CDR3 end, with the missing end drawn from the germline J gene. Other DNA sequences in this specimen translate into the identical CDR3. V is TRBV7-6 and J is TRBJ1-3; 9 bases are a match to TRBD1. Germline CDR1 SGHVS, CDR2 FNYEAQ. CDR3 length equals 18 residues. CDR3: CASSLVDFTGGSGNTIYF. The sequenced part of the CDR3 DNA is TGTGCCAGCAGCTTAGTAGACTTTACAGGGGGCTCTGGAAACACG.

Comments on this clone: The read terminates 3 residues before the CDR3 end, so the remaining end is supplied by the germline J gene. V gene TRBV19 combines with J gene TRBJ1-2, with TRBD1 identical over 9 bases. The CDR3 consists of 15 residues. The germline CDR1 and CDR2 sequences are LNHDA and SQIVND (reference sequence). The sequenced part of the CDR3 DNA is TGTGCCAGTAGCCCCGGGACAGGGAATCCCAATGAC. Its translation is CASSPGTGNPND. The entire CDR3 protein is CASSPGTGNPNDYTF.

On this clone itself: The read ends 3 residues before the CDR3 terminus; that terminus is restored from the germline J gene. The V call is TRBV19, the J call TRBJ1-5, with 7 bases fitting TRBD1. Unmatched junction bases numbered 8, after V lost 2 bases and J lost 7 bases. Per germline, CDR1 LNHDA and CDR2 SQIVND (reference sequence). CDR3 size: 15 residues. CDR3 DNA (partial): TGTGCCAGTAGTATAAGCGAGACAGGGACCCAGCCC. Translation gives CASSISETGTQP. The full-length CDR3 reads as CASSISETGTQPQHF.

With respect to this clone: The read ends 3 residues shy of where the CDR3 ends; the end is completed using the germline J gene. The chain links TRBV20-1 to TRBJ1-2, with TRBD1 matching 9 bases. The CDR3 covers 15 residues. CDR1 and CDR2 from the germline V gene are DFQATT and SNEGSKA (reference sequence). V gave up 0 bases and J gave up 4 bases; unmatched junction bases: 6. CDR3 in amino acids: CSARDPGQGLYGYTF. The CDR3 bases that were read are TGCAGTGCTAGAGATCCGGGACAGGGACTCTATGGC.

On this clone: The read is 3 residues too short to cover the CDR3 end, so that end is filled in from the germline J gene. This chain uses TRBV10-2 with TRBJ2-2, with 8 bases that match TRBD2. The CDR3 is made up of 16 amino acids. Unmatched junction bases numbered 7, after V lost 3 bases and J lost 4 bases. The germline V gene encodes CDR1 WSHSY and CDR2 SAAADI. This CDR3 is CASSDGTGGGTGELFF. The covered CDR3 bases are TGCGCCAGCAGTGATGGGACCGGGGGGGGCACCGGGGAG.

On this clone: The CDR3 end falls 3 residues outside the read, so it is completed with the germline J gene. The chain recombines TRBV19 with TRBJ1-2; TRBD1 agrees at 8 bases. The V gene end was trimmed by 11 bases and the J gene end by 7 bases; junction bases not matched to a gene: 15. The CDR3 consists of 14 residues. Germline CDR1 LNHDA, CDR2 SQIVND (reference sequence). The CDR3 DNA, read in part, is TGTGCCTCCAGCCATGGACAGGGTTCGGGTGGC. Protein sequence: CASSHGQGSGG. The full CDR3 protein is CASSHGQGSGGYTF. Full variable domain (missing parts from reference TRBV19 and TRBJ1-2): DGGITQSPKYLFRKEGQNVTLSCEQNLNHDAMYWYRQDPGQGLRLIYYSQIVNDFQKGDIAEGYSVSREKKESFPLTVTSAQKNPTAFYLCASSHGQGSGGYTFGSGTRLTVV.

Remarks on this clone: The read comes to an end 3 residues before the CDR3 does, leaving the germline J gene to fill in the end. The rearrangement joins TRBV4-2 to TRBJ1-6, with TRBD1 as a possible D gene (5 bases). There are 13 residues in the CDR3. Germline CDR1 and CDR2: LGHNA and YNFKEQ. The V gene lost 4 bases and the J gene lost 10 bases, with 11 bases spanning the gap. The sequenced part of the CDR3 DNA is TGTGCCAGCAGCCTTCTTCGGGGGTCACCC. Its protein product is CASSLLRGSP. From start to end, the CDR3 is CASSLLRGSPLHF.

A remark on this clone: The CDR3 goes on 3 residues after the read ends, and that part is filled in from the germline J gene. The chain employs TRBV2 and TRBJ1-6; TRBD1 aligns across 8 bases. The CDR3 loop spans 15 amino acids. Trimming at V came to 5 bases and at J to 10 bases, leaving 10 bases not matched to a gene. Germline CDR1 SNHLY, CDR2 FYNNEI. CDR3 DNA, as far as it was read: TGTGCCAGCAGTTCAGGGGGCGCTTATAGGTCACCC. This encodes CASSSGGAYRSP. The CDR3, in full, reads CASSSGGAYRSPLHF.

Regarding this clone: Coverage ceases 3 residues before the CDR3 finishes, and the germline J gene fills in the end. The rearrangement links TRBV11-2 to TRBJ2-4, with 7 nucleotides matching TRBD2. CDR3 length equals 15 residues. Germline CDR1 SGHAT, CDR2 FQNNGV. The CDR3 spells CASSWGGGSNYGQYF. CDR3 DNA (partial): TGTGCCAGCAGCTGGGGGGGTGGTTCAAACTATGGT.

CDR3 DNA, as far as it was read: TGTGCCTGGGCTCGTGACAGGGGAGTTTTCACTGAA. It yields the protein CAWARDRGVFTE. The whole CDR3 is CAWARDRGVFTEAFF. The V gene is TRBV30, the J gene TRBJ1-1; 8 bases match TRBD1. The sequence runs out 3 residues before the end of the CDR3; the remainder is reconstructed from the germline J gene. After removal of 5 bases from V and 4 bases from J, the junction contained 12 bases not matched to a gene. The CDR3 extends over 15 amino acids. Germline lookup yields CDR1 GTSNPN and CDR2 SVGIG (reference sequence).

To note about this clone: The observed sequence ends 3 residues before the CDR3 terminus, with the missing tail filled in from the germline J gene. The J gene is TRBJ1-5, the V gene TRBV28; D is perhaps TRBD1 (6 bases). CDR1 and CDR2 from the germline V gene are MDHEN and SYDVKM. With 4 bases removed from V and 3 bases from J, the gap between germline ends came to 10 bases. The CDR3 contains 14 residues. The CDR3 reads CASSWTDHNQPQHF. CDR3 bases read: TGTGCCAGCAGTTGGACAGACCACAATCAGCCC.

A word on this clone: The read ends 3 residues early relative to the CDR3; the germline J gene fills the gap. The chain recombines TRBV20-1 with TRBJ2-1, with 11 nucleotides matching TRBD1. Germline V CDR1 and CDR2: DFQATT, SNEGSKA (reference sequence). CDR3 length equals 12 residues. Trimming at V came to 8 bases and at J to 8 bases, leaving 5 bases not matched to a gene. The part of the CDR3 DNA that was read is TGCAGTCCAGGGACAGGGGGTGATGAG. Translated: CSPGTGGDE. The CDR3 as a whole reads CSPGTGGDEQFF.

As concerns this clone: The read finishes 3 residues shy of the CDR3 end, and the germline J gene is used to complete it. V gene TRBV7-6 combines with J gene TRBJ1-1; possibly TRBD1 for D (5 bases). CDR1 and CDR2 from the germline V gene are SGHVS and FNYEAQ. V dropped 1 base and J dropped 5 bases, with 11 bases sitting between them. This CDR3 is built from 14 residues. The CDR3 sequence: CASSLVGEGTEAFF. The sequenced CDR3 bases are TGTGCCAGCAGCTTAGTAGGGGAGGGGACTGAA.

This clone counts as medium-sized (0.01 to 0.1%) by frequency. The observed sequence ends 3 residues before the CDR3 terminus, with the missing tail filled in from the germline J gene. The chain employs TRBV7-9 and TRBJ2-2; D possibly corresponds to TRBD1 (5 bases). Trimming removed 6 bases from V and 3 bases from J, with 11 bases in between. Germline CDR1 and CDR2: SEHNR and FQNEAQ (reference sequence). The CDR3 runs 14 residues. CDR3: CASSFTGHTGELFF. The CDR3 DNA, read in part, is TGTGCCAGCAGTTTCACAGGACACACCGGGGAG.

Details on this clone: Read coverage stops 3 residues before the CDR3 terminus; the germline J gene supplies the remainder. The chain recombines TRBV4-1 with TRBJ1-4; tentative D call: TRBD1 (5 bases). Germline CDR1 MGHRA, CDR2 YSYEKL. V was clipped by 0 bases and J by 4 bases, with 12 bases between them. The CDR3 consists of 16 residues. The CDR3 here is CASSQDGTLFNEKLFF. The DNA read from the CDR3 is TGCGCCAGCAGCCAAGACGGGACTCTGTTTAATGAAAAA.

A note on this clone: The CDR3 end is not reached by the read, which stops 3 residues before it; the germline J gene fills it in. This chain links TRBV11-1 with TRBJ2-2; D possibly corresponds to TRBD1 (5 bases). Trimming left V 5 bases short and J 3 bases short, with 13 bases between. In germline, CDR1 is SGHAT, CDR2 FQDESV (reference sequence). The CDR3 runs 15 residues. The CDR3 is CASSPHTGDTGELFF. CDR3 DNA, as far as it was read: TGTGCCAGCAGCCCACATACAGGAGACACCGGGGAG.